Listed below are T cell receptor beta chains from one sample, sequenced in a study of T cells after yellow fever vaccination. TCRdb analysed the 5' RACE reads with MiXCR anew, one entry per CDR3 protein. The sample shows around 250,000 distinct CDR3 sequences, less than 9% of them seen only once. The sample consisted of CD4+ T cells sorted from PBMCs, taken 15 days after the yellow fever booster vaccination. These receptors came from a man aged 25 to 40 who received the YFV17D yellow fever vaccine. CDR3s include the opening cysteine and the closing phenylalanine or tryptophan. Each record gives: J gene, clone size, D gene, V gene, CDR3 DNA, CDR3 protein. D genes are given only for firm matches. Where a row states a size, it is once, few, many or the class of an expanded clone; other rows omit it.

j_call: TRBJ2-7; clone_size: few; d_call: TRBD2; v_call: TRBV7-2; cdr3_nt: TGTGCCAGCAGCTTAGACGGGAGGGCCTCCTACGAGCAGTACTTC; cdr3_aa: CASSLDGRASYEQYF
j_call: TRBJ2-2; clone_size: many; d_call: .; v_call: TRBV12-3/TRBV12-4; cdr3_nt: TGTGCCAGCAGTCCGACGGGGAACACCGGGGAGCTGTTTTTT; cdr3_aa: CASSPTGNTGELFF
j_call: TRBJ1-2; clone_size: .; d_call: .; v_call: TRBV5-5; cdr3_nt: TGTGCCAGCAGCTTGTCGGGGGACGGAGTCTATGGCTACACCTTC; cdr3_aa: CASSLSGDGVYGYTF
j_call: TRBJ2-3; clone_size: few; d_call: TRBD1; v_call: TRBV29-1; cdr3_nt: TGCAGCGTTGTACGAGGGACAGCAGATACGCAGTATTTT; cdr3_aa: CSVVRGTADTQYF
j_call: TRBJ1-4; clone_size: many; d_call: .; v_call: TRBV29-1; cdr3_nt: TGCAGCGCCCGAAGGGGGGGCCGCGGAACTAATGAAAAACTGTTTTTT; cdr3_aa: CSARRGGRGTNEKLFF
j_call: TRBJ2-7; clone_size: .; d_call: .; v_call: TRBV19; cdr3_nt: TGTGCCAGTAGAAAGGGGGGCCCCACCGACGAGCAGTACTTC; cdr3_aa: CASRKGGPTDEQYF
j_call: TRBJ2-7; clone_size: many; d_call: TRBD2; v_call: TRBV4-2; cdr3_nt: TGTGCCAGCAGCCAAGATGGTGGGAGGGCCTACGAGCAGTACTTC; cdr3_aa: CASSQDGGRAYEQYF
j_call: TRBJ2-1; clone_size: .; d_call: .; v_call: TRBV4-3; cdr3_nt: TGCGCCAGCAGCCAATCAGATAGCTTCAATGAGCAGTTCTTC; cdr3_aa: CASSQSDSFNEQFF
j_call: TRBJ1-6; clone_size: many; d_call: .; v_call: TRBV7-2; cdr3_nt: TGTGCCAGCAGCTTAGTGGGGACCCTCCTCCACTTT; cdr3_aa: CASSLVGTLLHF
j_call: TRBJ1-1; clone_size: many; d_call: .; v_call: TRBV3-1; cdr3_nt: TGTGCCAGCAGCCACGGGCTTTCCACTGAAGCTTTCTTT; cdr3_aa: CASSHGLSTEAFF
j_call: TRBJ2-2; clone_size: many; d_call: .; v_call: TRBV20-1; cdr3_nt: TGCAGTGCTAGAGATCTGTACAGGGTGAACACCGGGGAGCTGTTTTTT; cdr3_aa: CSARDLYRVNTGELFF
j_call: TRBJ2-1; clone_size: few; d_call: TRBD1; v_call: TRBV7-9; cdr3_nt: TGTGCCAGCAGCCCCACGGACAGGTCCTACAATGAGCAGTTCTTC; cdr3_aa: CASSPTDRSYNEQFF
j_call: TRBJ1-1; clone_size: .; d_call: .; v_call: TRBV20-1; cdr3_nt: TGCAGTGCTAGAGTCCCCATCCTAACTGAAGCTTTCTTT; cdr3_aa: CSARVPILTEAFF
j_call: TRBJ2-5; clone_size: .; d_call: TRBD1; v_call: TRBV7-6; cdr3_nt: TGTGCCAGCAGCTTAGAAGGCGGACAGGGACGGGGGGAGACCCAGTACTTC; cdr3_aa: CASSLEGGQGRGETQYF
j_call: TRBJ2-1; clone_size: many; d_call: .; v_call: TRBV6-2/TRBV6-3; cdr3_nt: TGTGCCAGCATCAGGGGGGGGGAGTGGTCAAATGAGCAGTTCTTC; cdr3_aa: CASIRGGEWSNEQFF